A selection of T cell receptor beta chains follows, all from one sample in a study of blood T cell repertoires in COVID-19. TCRdb keeps only in-frame clones here, not all; method: immunoSEQ multiplex PCR. The sample shows roughly 100,000 clones, about 89% of them seen only once. Sequencing was done on a sample of peripheral blood. All receptors come from a woman between 45 and 65 years old in a cohort sampled during active COVID-19. Each CDR3 is given with its conserved first and last residue. The D gene is left open where the match is weak. The listing skips clone size in some rows; elsewhere it reads once, few, many or a size class.

J,D,size,V,DNA,CDR3
TRBJ1-6,-,few,TRBV4-2,TGTGCCAGCAGCCAAGATAAGGGGGTTGGTTCACCCCTCCACTTT,CASSQDKGVGSPLHF
TRBJ2-5,-,-,TRBV28,TGTGCCAGCAGTTCACTAGAAGGGCTTTACCTACCCGCTGGGGAGACCCAGTACTTC,CASSSLEGLYLPAGETQYF
TRBJ2-7,-,once,TRBV7-8,TGTGCCAGCACCGCACTGGGTGGGTGGAGCCCGAATTCCTACGAGCAGTACTTC,CASTALGGWSPNSYEQYF
TRBJ2-7,TRBD1,once,TRBV7-9,TGTGCCAGCAGCTTAGGGGACAGGGGTTACGAGCAGTACTTC,CASSLGDRGYEQYF
TRBJ1-3,-,-,TRBV5-1,TGCGCCAGCAGCTTGGCCGCGGTCTCTGGAAACACCATATATTTT,CASSLAAVSGNTIYF
TRBJ2-1,TRBD2,once,TRBV7-9,TGTGCCAGCAGCTACTCTTGGGAGCGGGAACCTCACAATGAGCAGTTCTTC,CASSYSWEREPHNEQFF
TRBJ1-1,TRBD1,-,TRBV12-3/TRBV12-4,TGTGCCAGCGAAAGGACAGGGGCCATAGAAGCTTTCTTT,CASERTGAIEAFF
TRBJ2-7,TRBD2,-,TRBV15,TGTGCCACCAGCCGATTTGGTGGCGGGGAGGGGGAGCAGTACTTC,CATSRFGGGEGEQYF
TRBJ2-7,TRBD2,few,TRBV5-5,TGTGCCAGCACCAAAGCTGGACTAGCCCTCTACGAGCAGTACTTC,CASTKAGLALYEQYF
TRBJ1-1,TRBD1,-,TRBV7-8,TGTGCCAGCAGGACAGGGGTGAGCACTGAAGCTTTCTTT,CASRTGVSTEAFF
TRBJ2-3,-,-,TRBV12-3/TRBV12-4,TGTGCCACCTTTGGGGGCCGCACAGATACGCAGTATTTT,CATFGGRTDTQYF
TRBJ2-7,TRBD1,-,TRBV5-6,TGTGCCAGCAACTCCCCCCGGGACAGGGACTACGAGCAGTACTTC,CASNSPRDRDYEQYF
TRBJ2-1,TRBD1,-,TRBV10-3,TGTGCCATCAGAACAGGGGGTATCTACAATGAGCAGTTCTTC,CAIRTGGIYNEQFF
TRBJ2-7,TRBD1,-,TRBV10-2,TGCGCCAGCACCCCCCCTGACAGGGGGGTTTACGAGCAGTACTTC,CASTPPDRGVYEQYF
TRBJ2-5,-,-,TRBV25-1,TGTGCCAGCAGAGAAGGACAGGCGGGGGAGACCCAGTACTTC,CASREGQAGETQYF
TRBJ1-2,-,-,TRBV30,TGTGCCTGGAGTTTCGGGGTTGCAAACTATGGCTACACCTTC,CAWSFGVANYGYTF
TRBJ2-1,TRBD2,once,TRBV5-1,TGCGCCAGCAGCTCAGGGACTAGCGGCCACAATGAGCAGTTCTTC,CASSSGTSGHNEQFF
TRBJ1-1,-,once,TRBV5-1,TGCGCCAGCAGCCTCCGGGATCCCGGCATGAACACTGAAGCTTTCTTT,CASSLRDPGMNTEAFF
TRBJ2-7,-,-,TRBV20-1,TGCAGTGCTAGTACCGGTAACTACGAGCAGTACTTC,CSASTGNYEQYF
TRBJ2-7,TRBD2,-,TRBV4-2,TGTGCCAGCAGCCCCGAGGGACTAGCGTCCTACGAGCAGTACTTC,CASSPEGLASYEQYF
TRBJ2-2,TRBD2,-,TRBV12-5,TGTGCTAGGGACTTCTTATCCCTAGCGGGAGTAATGGGGCCTAGTGGGGGGAACACCGGGGAGCTGTTTTTT,CARDFLSLAGVMGPSGGNTGELFF
TRBJ2-1,TRBD1,-,TRBV27,TGTGCCAGCAAAATTATCCGGGACAGTGATGAGCAGTTCTTC,CASKIIRDSDEQFF
TRBJ2-7,-,-,TRBV23-1,TGCGCCAGCAGTCAATCTAACAGAAGCTCCTACGAGCAGTACTTC,CASSQSNRSSYEQYF
TRBJ2-3,-,-,TRBV14,TGTGCCAGCAGCCAAGAGGGACTGCTCCGGCCCACGGATACGCAGTATTTT,CASSQEGLLRPTDTQYF
TRBJ2-3,-,-,TRBV3-1/TRBV3-2,TGTGCCAGCAGCCAAAAACTTAGTATGGATACGCAGTATTTT,CASSQKLSMDTQYF
TRBJ2-1,TRBD2,-,TRBV3-1/TRBV3-2,TGTGCCAGCAGCCAAGGGCTAGCGGGGGGGAATGAGCAGTTCTTC,CASSQGLAGGNEQFF
TRBJ2-3,-,-,TRBV19,TGTGCCAGTAGTGAGGGGCCAGGGGTCCGTGGTGTCGGAGATACGCAGTATTTT,CASSEGPGVRGVGDTQYF
TRBJ2-7,-,-,TRBV2,TGTGCCAGCAGTGAACAGGGCCCCTACGAGCAGTACTTC,CASSEQGPYEQYF
TRBJ1-4,-,-,TRBV13,TGTGCCAGCAGCCTTAGGAGAGAAAAACTGTTTTTT,CASSLRREKLFF
TRBJ2-2,-,-,TRBV5-6,TGTGCCAGCAGCGGAGGTACGACCGGGGAGCTGTTTTTT,CASSGGTTGELFF
TRBJ2-7,-,once,TRBV30,TGTGCCTGGAGTGTACAAATCTACGAGCAGTACTTC,CAWSVQIYEQYF
TRBJ2-1,-,-,TRBV3-1/TRBV3-2,TGTGCCAGCAGCCAAGGGGTAGCAACTGAGCAGTTCTTC,CASSQGVATEQFF
TRBJ1-5,-,-,TRBV19,TGTGCCAGTACTCTAACAGGGACGGGACAGCCCCAGCATTTT,CASTLTGTGQPQHF
TRBJ2-1,-,-,TRBV2,TGTGCCAGCAGTGGACAAAGCTCCTACAATGAGCAGTTCTTC,CASSGQSSYNEQFF
TRBJ1-1,TRBD1,-,TRBV7-3,TGTGCCAGCAGCTTAAACAGGGGGGCTGAAGCTTTCTTT,CASSLNRGAEAFF
TRBJ1-6,-,-,TRBV27,TGTGCCAGCAGTTATAGACAGATTGGTAATTCACCCCTCCACTTT,CASSYRQIGNSPLHF
TRBJ2-1,TRBD2,-,TRBV19,TGTGCCAGTAGTATAGAAGGGACTAGCGGGAGGTGGGGCTCCTACAATGAGCAGTTCTTC,CASSIEGTSGRWGSYNEQFF
TRBJ2-7,TRBD2,-,TRBV13,TGTGCCAGCAGCTTTGGGACTAGCGGTCCGGCGCAGTACTTC,CASSFGTSGPAQYF
TRBJ1-6,-,-,TRBV6-5,TGTGCCAGCAGCCGGTCGGTATTTACACCCCTCCACTTT,CASSRSVFTPLHF
TRBJ2-3,-,once,TRBV10-3,TGTGCCATCAGTGAAGCCTCTAGCACAGATACGCAGTATTTT,CAISEASSTDTQYF